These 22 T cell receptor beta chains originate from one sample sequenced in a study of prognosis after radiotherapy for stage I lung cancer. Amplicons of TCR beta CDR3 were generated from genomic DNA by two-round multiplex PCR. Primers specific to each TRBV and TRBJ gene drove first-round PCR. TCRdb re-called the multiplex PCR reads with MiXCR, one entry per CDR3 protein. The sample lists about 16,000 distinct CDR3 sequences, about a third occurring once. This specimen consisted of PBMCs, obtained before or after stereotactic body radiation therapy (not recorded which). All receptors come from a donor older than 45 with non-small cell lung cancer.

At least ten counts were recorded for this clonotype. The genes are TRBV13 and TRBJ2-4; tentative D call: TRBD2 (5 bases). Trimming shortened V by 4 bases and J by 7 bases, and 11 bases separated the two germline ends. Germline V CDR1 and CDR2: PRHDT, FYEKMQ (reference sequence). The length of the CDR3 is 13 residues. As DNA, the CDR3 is TGTGCCAGCAGCTCGCAACTAGGCAACATTCAGTACTTC. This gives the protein CASSSQLGNIQYF.

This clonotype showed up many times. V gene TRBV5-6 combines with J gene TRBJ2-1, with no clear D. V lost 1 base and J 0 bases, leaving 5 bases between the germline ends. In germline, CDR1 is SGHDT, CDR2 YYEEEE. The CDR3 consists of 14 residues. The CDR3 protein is CASSLFYSYNEQFF. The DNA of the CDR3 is TGTGCCAGCAGCTTGTTCTACTCCTACAATGAGCAGTTCTTC.

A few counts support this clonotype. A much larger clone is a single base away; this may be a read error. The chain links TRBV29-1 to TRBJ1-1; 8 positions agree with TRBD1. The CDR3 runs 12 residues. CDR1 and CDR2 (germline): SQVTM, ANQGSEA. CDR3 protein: CSGGQGRTEASF. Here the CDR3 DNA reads TGCAGCGGCGGACAGGGACGAACTGAAGCTTCCTTT.

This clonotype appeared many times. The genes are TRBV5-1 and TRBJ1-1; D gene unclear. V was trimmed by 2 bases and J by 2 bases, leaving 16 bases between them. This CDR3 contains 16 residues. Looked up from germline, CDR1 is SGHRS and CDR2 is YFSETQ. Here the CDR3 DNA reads TGCGCCAGCAGCTTTCTCTCCAGAGCGATAAACACTGAAGCTTTCTTT. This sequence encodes CASSFLSRAINTEAFF.

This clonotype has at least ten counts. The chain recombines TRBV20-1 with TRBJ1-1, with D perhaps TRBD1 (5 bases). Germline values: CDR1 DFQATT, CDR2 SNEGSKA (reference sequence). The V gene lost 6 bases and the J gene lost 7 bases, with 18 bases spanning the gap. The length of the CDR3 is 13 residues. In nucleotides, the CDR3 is TGCAGTGCACAGAAGACAGCCCCGAATGAAGCTTTCTTT. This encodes CSAQKTAPNEAFF.

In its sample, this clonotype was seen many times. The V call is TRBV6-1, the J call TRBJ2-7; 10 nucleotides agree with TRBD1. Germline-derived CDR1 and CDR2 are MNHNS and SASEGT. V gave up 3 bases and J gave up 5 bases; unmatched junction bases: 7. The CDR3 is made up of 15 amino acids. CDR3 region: CASSDRQGAIDEQYF. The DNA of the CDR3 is TGTGCCAGCAGTGATAGACAGGGGGCGATAGACGAGCAGTACTTC.

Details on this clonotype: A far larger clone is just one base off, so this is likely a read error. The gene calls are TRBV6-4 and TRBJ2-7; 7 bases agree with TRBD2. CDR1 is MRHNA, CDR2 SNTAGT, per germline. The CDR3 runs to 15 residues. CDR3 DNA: TGTGCCAGCAGTGAAATGGCGGGAGACGTCGACGATCAGTACTTC. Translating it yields CASSEMAGDVDDQYF.

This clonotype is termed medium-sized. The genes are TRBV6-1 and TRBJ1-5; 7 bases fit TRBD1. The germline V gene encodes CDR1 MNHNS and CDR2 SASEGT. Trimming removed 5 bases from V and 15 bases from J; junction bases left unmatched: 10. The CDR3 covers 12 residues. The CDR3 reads CASSRGQVSWHF. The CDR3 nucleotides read TGTGCCAGCAGTCGCGGACAGGTCTCTTGGCATTTT.

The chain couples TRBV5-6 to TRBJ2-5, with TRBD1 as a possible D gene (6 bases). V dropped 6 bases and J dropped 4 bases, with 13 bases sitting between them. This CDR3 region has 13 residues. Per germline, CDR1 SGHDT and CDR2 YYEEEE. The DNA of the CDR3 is TGTGCCAGCACCAGCTGGGGGCGAGAGACCCAGTACTTC. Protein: CASTSWGRETQYF.

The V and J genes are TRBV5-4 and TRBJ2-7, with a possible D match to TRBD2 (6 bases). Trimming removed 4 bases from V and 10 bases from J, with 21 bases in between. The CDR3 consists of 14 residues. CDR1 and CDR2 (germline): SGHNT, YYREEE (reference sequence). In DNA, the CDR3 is TGTGCCAGCAGCACGGTACTAGCTCCCTACTATCAGTACTTC. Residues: CASSTVLAPYYQYF.

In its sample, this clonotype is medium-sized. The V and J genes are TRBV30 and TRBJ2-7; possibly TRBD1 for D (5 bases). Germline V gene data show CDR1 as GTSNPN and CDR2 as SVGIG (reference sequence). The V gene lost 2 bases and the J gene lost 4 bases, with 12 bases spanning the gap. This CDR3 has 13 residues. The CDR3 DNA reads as TGTGCCTGGAGTCGTTCTGGGGCTTACGAGCAGTACTTC. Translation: CAWSRSGAYEQYF.

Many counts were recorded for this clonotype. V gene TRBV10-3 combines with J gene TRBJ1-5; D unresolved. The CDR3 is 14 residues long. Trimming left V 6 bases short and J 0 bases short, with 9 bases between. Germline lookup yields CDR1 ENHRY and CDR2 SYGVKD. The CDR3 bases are TGTGCCATCAGCGCAGAGAATAGCAATCAGCCCCAGCATTTT. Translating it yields CAISAENSNQPQHF.

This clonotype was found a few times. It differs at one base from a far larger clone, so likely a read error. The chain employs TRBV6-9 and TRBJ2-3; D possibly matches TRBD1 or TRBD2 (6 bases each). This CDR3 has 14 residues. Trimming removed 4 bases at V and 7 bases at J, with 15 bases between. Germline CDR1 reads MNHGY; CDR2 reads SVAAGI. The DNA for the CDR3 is TGTGCCAGCAGTTCAGGGGAGGCAGCATATACGCAGTATTTT. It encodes CASSSGEAAYTQYF.

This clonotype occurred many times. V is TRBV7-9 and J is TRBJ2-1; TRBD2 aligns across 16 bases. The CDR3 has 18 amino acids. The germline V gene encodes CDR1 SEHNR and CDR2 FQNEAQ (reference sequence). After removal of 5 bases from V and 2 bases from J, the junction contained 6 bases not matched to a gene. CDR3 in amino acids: CASSPGTSGRVAYNEQFF. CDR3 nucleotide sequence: TGTGCCAGCAGCCCCGGGACTAGCGGGAGGGTCGCCTACAATGAGCAGTTCTTC. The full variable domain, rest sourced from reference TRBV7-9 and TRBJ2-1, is DTGVSQNPRHKITKRGQNVTFRCDPISEHNRLYWYRQTLGQGPEFLTYFQNEAQLEKSRLLSDRFSAERPKGSFSTLEIQRTEQGDSAMYLCASSPGTSGRVAYNEQFFGPGTRLTVL.

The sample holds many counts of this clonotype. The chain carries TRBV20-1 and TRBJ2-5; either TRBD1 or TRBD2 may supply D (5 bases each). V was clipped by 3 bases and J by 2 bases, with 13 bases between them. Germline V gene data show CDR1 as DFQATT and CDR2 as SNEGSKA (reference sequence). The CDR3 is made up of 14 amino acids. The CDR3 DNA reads TGCAGTGCTAGTAAACCGGGACGGCAAGAGACCCAGTACTTC. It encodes CSASKPGRQETQYF.

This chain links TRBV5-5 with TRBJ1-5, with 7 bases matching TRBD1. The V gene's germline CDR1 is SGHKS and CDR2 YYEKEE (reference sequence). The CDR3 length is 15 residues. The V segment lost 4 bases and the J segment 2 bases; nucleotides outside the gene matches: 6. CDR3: CASSPAGGGNQPQHF. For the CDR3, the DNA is TGTGCCAGCAGCCCAGCAGGGGGGGGCAATCAGCCCCAGCATTTT.

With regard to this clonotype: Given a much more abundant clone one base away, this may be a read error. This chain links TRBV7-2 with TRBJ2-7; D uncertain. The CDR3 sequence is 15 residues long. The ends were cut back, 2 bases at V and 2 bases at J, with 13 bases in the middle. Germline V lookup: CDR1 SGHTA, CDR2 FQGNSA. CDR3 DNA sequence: TGTGCCAGCAGCTTACGTAATCGCAGCCCCTACGAGCAGTACTTC. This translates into CASSLRNRSPYEQYF.

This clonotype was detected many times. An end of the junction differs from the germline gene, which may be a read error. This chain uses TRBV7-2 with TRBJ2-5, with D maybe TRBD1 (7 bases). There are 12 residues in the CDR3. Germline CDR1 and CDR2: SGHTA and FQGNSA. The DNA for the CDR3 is TGTGCCGGCAGGGGGGTGGGAGAGACCCAGTACTTC. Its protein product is CAGRGVGETQYF.

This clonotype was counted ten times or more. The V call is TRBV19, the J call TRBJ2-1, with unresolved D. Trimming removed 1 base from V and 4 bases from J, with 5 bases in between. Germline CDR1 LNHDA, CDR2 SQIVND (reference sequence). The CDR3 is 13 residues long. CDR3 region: CASSIGRYNEQFF. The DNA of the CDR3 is TGTGCCAGTAGTATAGGGCGTTACAATGAGCAGTTCTTC.

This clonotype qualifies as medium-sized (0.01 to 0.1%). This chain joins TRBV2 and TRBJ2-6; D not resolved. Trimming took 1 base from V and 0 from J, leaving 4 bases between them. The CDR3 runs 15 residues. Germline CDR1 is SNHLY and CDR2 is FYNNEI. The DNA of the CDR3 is TGTGCCAGCAGTGAAGGCAACTCTGGGGCCAACGTCCTGACTTTC. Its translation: CASSEGNSGANVLTF.

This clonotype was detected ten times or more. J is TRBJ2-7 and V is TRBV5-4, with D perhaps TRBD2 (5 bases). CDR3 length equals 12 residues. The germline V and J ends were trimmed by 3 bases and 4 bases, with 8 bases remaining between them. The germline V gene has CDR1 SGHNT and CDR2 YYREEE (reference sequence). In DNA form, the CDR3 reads TGTGCCAGCAGCTGGACTGGGTACGAGCAGTACTTC. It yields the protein CASSWTGYEQYF.

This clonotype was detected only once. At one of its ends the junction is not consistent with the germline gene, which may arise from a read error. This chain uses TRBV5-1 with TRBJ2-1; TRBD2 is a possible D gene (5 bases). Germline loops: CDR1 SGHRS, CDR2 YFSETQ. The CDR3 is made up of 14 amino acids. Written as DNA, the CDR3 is TGCGCCAGCAGCTTGGTCGGGGAGTACAATGAGCGGTTCTTC. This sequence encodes CASSLVGEYNERFF.